Presented here are 20 T cell receptor beta chains from one specimen sequenced in a study of blood T cell repertoires in COVID-19 (dated by TCRdb to 2018 to 2020). Library preparation used the immunoSEQ multiplex PCR assay. As stored in TCRdb, this immuneACCESS dataset retains in-frame rearrangements with V and J assigned. A fraction of the clones does not appear; measured against another copy, unresolved V genes explain less than half of the discrepancy, and the remainder lacks a known reason. The sample table lists roughly 100,000 clones, about 70% of them with a count of one. The top ten clonotypes cover 0.9% of the sample. Sequencing input: peripheral blood. These receptors were taken from a human donor with acute or convalescent COVID-19. The donor label of this sample is uncertain.

The chain joins TRBV21-1 to TRBJ1-4. TRBV21-1 is tagged as a pseudogene. The CDR3 consists of 15 residues. CDR3 region: CASSKDPIGDEKLFF. The CDR3 nucleotides are TGTGCCAGCAGCAAAGATCCGATCGGAGATGAAAAACTGTTTTTT.

This clone was counted only a few times. Compared with germline, one end of the junction differs, possibly owing to a read error. The genes are TRBV6-1 and TRBJ1-1; D gene ambiguous. Germline assignment: CDR1 MNHNS and CDR2 SASEGT. The CDR3 covers 13 residues. This chain's CDR3 is CASREDLNTEAFF. The CDR3 nucleotides read TGTGCCAGCAGGGAAGACTTGAACACTGAAGCTTTCTTT.

The gene calls are TRBV7-2 and TRBJ1-5; 7 bases match TRBD1. V lost 6 bases to trimming and J lost 7 bases; unmatched junction nucleotides: 9. Germline-derived CDR1 and CDR2 are SGHTA and FQGNSA. The CDR3 spans 14 residues. The DNA for the CDR3 is TGTGCCAGCAGTCTCAAGGGGGCGAGACAGCCCCAGCATTTT. It specifies CASSLKGARQPQHF.

The genes are TRBV7-9 and TRBJ2-2, with D tentatively TRBD1 (6 bases). The CDR3 covers 17 residues. Germline CDR1 reads SEHNR; CDR2 reads FQNEAQ (reference sequence). Trimming left V 5 bases short and J 0 bases short, with 16 bases between. CDR3 in amino acids: CASSTRGRTANTGELFF. Written as DNA, the CDR3 is TGTGCCAGCAGCACCCGAGGCCGGACAGCGAACACCGGGGAGCTGTTTTTT.

This clone was counted once. V and J are TRBV19 and TRBJ1-5, with 8 bases that match TRBD1. There are 15 residues in the CDR3. J gave up 2 bases and V 3 bases, and 3 bases lay outside the gene matches. Germline CDR1 and CDR2: LNHDA and SQIVND (reference sequence). CDR3 sequence (DNA): TGTGCCAGTAGTATGCAACAGGGGGGCAATCAGCCCCAGCATTTT. Protein sequence: CASSMQQGGNQPQHF.

The chain combines TRBV9 with TRBJ2-1; weak D call: TRBD2 (7 bases). This CDR3 is 15 amino acids long. Germline V gene lookup returns CDR1 SGDLS and CDR2 YYNGEE. V lost 1 base to trimming and J lost 5 bases, with 13 bases between them. This CDR3 reads CASSVQWGGHNEQFF. Here the CDR3 DNA reads TGTGCCAGCAGCGTACAGTGGGGGGGCCACAATGAGCAGTTCTTC.

For the CDR3, the DNA is TGCGCCAGCAGCGGGCAGGATAGGACTGAAGCTTTCTTT. Its protein product is CASSGQDRTEAFF. The chain employs TRBV5-1 and TRBJ1-1; no definite D call. The germline gives CDR1 SGHRS, CDR2 YFSETQ. Between the trimmed V and J ends, which lost 4 bases and 5 bases, there was a span of 12 bases. The CDR3 is made up of 13 amino acids.

This clone appeared many times. V and J are TRBV4-1 and TRBJ1-2, with 9 bases that match TRBD1. V was clipped by 5 bases and J by 7 bases; unmatched bases: 8. The CDR3 length is 14 residues. Germline V lookup: CDR1 MGHRA, CDR2 YSYEKL. CDR3 residues: CASSYPGQGSGYTF. In DNA, the CDR3 is TGCGCCAGCAGCTACCCGGGACAGGGTAGTGGCTACACCTTC.

This clone turned up a few times. This sequence joins TRBV30 and TRBJ2-7; TRBD2 aligns across 9 bases. Germline V gene data show CDR1 as GTSNPN and CDR2 as SVGIG (reference sequence). The CDR3 is made up of 14 amino acids. The J segment lost 2 bases and the V segment lost 2 bases, leaving 4 bases of the junction unmatched. CDR3 DNA: TGTGCCTGGAGTTCGGGCGGGGGGGCCTACGAGCAGTACGTC. Protein product: CAWSSGGGAYEQYV.

This clone has just a few counts. The V and J genes are TRBV6-2 or TRBV6-3 and TRBJ1-1; weak D call: TRBD1 (6 bases). The CDR3 extends over 15 amino acids. Deletions cut 2 bases from V and 7 bases from J, with 17 bases between. The germline gives CDR1 MNHEY, CDR2 SVGEGT. As DNA, the CDR3 is TGTGCCAGCAGTTACCTGGGGACACCCCCTTTTGAAGCTTTCTTT. Amino acids: CASSYLGTPPFEAFF.

The chain is built from TRBV2 and TRBJ1-6; TRBD1 matches 10 bases. The CDR3 contains 15 residues. Trimming cost V 6 bases and J 10 bases; bases outside gene matches: 9. Germline V CDR1 and CDR2: SNHLY, FYNNEI. CDR3 nucleotides: TGTGCCAGCAGGGCCGGGACAGGGGTTGGCTCACCCCTCCACTTT. This codes for CASRAGTGVGSPLHF.

The chain has TRBV6-5 and TRBJ2-2; 7 bases are shared with TRBD1. This CDR3 has 15 amino acids. Germline assignment: CDR1 MNHEY and CDR2 SVGAGI. The junction had 11 bases not matched to a gene; V was cut back by 10 bases and J by 3 bases. CDR3 region: CATRRGRGYTGELFF. Written as DNA, the CDR3 is TGTGCCACCCGCCGGGGCAGGGGGTACACCGGGGAGCTGTTTTTT.

This clone was picked up a small number of times. This chain joins TRBV28 and TRBJ1-5, with D hard to call. V was trimmed by 2 bases and J by 5 bases, leaving 4 bases between them. The CDR3 has 12 amino acids. Looked up from germline, CDR1 is MDHEN and CDR2 is SYDVKM. The CDR3 spells CASSLRYQPQHF. CDR3 nucleotide sequence: TGTGCCAGCAGTTTACGGTATCAGCCCCAGCATTTT.

This clone was counted a few times. V gene TRBV28 combines with J gene TRBJ1-1, with 7 bases identical to TRBD1. Germline CDR1 and CDR2: MDHEN and SYDVKM. The V and J ends lost 1 base and 0 bases, in that order; junction bases with no gene match: 2. The CDR3 is 15 residues long. This chain's CDR3 is CASSLSGQMNTEAFF. CDR3 bases: TGTGCCAGCAGTTTATCGGGACAGATGAACACTGAAGCTTTCTTT.

CDR3: CASSSGTGSGETQYF. The CDR3 bases are TGTGCCAGCAGCTCCGGGACAGGGAGCGGAGAGACCCAGTACTTC. The chain combines TRBV7-9 with TRBJ2-5, with 9 bases fitting TRBD1. The J segment lost 4 bases and the V segment lost 4 bases, leaving 7 bases of the junction unmatched. CDR1 is SEHNR, CDR2 FQNEAQ, per germline (reference sequence). The CDR3 has 15 amino acids.

V usage is TRBV5-6 and J usage is TRBJ1-4; D unresolved. V shed 4 bases and J shed 0 bases, with 13 bases lying between them. In germline, CDR1 is SGHDT, CDR2 YYEEEE. The CDR3 extends over 16 amino acids. The CDR3 reads CASSPPTGATNEKLFF. The CDR3, as DNA: TGTGCCAGCAGCCCTCCGACCGGGGCAACTAATGAAAAACTGTTTTTT.

The chain uses TRBV24-1 and TRBJ2-5; TRBD2 might be the D (7 bases). V lost 1 base and J lost 4, with 21 bases in between. The CDR3 is made up of 18 amino acids. The germline V gene encodes CDR1 KGHDR and CDR2 SFDVKD. The CDR3: CATSDLGGGRASLETQYF. Written as DNA, the CDR3 is TGTGCCACCAGTGATTTAGGGGGGGGCAGGGCGAGTCTAGAGACCCAGTACTTC.

This clone came up a few times. The chain joins TRBV11-2 to TRBJ1-6; 8 bases are a match to TRBD1. Germline V CDR1 and CDR2: SGHAT, FQNNGV. The CDR3 extends over 13 amino acids. V was pared by 4 bases and J by 16 bases, with 9 bases of the junction left unmatched. The CDR3 nucleotides are TGTGCCAGCAGCTGGGGATTCCAGGGGGCTCTCCACTTT. Residues: CASSWGFQGALHF.

This chain connects TRBV29-1 to TRBJ2-7; TRBD1 agrees at 7 bases. Germline-derived CDR1 and CDR2 are SQVTM and ANQGSEA. The V segment lost 7 bases and the J segment 3 bases; nucleotides outside the gene matches: 9. The length of the CDR3 is 13 residues. The CDR3 region is CSARRGDSYEQYF. CDR3 coding DNA: TGCAGCGCCCGAAGAGGGGACAGCTACGAGCAGTACTTC.

This clone has just one count. V gene TRBV15 combines with J gene TRBJ1-1, with D possibly TRBD1 on 5 matching bases. This CDR3 is 15 amino acids long. Germline V gene sequence: CDR1 LNHNV, CDR2 YYDKDF (reference sequence). The ends were cut back, 0 bases at V and 4 bases at J, with 12 bases in the middle. CDR3 sequence reads: CATSRDQGFSTEAFF. The CDR3 DNA reads TGTGCCACCAGCAGAGATCAGGGTTTCAGCACTGAAGCTTTCTTT.